One and the same sample provided the 7 T cell receptor beta chains below, sequenced in a study of Ad26.COV2.S vaccination and SARS-CoV-2 variants (dated by TCRdb to about 2021). The library was prepared using the immunoSEQ multiplex PCR assay. TCRdb obtained this table from immuneACCESS and retained in-frame rearrangements with V and J assigned. These tables miss some clones; where compared with another copy, unresolved V genes account for less than half of the shortfall, and the remainder is unexplained. The sample table lists over 400,000 clones, roughly 87% of them with a count of one. 4.3% of the sample belongs to the ten largest clones. The intended sense of this specimen's treatment or condition label: some 20 received Ad26.COV2.S at low or high dose, single or two shots; about 5 received placebo; per-sample allocation not given. Repertoires of vaccine and placebo recipients were sequenced from samples collected on day 63 after the first injection.

Here the sequenced sample was peripheral blood, taken in a trial of Ad26.COV2.S vaccine versus placebo. The receptors come from a person aged 18-60 years who received the Ad26.COV2.S COVID-19 vaccine or a placebo.

The J gene is TRBJ2-2, the V gene TRBV11-2, with D unresolved. V lost 3 bases, J lost 7 bases, and 12 bases lay in between. The CDR3 extends over 14 amino acids. Germline lookup yields CDR1 SGHAT and CDR2 FQNNGV. In nucleotides, the CDR3 is TGTGCCAGCAGCTTTCGTCATCTCGTCGGGGAGCTGTTTTTT. It codes for CASSFRHLVGELFF.

For the CDR3, the DNA is TGTGCCAGCAGTTTATCCCGATTTCAGGGGGCCTACGAGCAGTACTTC. Translated: CASSLSRFQGAYEQYF. The J gene is TRBJ2-7, the V gene TRBV28; 7 positions match TRBD1. The V and J ends lost 1 base and 2 bases, in that order; junction bases with no gene match: 8. The CDR3 is made up of 16 amino acids. Germline-derived CDR1 and CDR2 are MDHEN and SYDVKM.

The rearrangement joins TRBV19 to TRBJ2-1, with a possible D match to TRBD2 (6 bases). The V and J ends lost 1 base and 5 bases respectively, with 15 bases between them. This CDR3 is built from 16 residues. Germline-derived CDR1 and CDR2 are LNHDA and SQIVND (reference sequence). The CDR3 coding sequence is TGTGCCAGTAGTATAGGGCCGGGCGGGGAGGACAATGAGCAGTTCTTC. This gives the protein CASSIGPGGEDNEQFF.

The V call is TRBV5-6, the J call TRBJ2-5, with D hard to call. Germline CDR1 is SGHDT and CDR2 is YYEEEE. V dropped 0 bases and J dropped 5 bases, with 5 bases sitting between them. The CDR3 is made up of 12 amino acids. The CDR3 coding sequence is TGTGCCAGCAGCTTGGCTAGGGAGACCCAGTACTTC. Encoded protein: CASSLARETQYF.

The chain uses TRBV15 and TRBJ2-1; 10 bases are a match to TRBD2. The CDR3 covers 14 residues. Trimming took 5 bases from V and 8 from J; bases not matched to a gene: 6. CDR1 is LNHNV and CDR2 is YYDKDF in the germline V gene (reference sequence). CDR3 sequence (DNA): TGTGCCACCAGCCTTCTAGCGGGAGTGGATGAGCAGTTCTTC. It codes for CATSLLAGVDEQFF.

The rearrangement joins TRBV6-2 or TRBV6-3 to TRBJ2-7; D remains ambiguous. The CDR3 extends over 12 amino acids. With 2 bases removed from V and 3 bases from J, the gap between germline ends came to 5 bases. Germline assignment: CDR1 MNHEY and CDR2 SVGEGT. Here the CDR3 DNA reads TGTGCCAGCAGTTACATCGACTACGAGCAGTACTTC. Amino acids: CASSYIDYEQYF.

The V gene is TRBV6-4, the J gene TRBJ1-3; no reliable D call. This CDR3 comprises 13 residues. Trimming removed 3 bases at V and 2 bases at J, with 5 bases between. Germline-derived CDR1 and CDR2 are MRHNA and SNTAGT. CDR3 in amino acids: CASSEEAGNTIYF. The CDR3 DNA sequence: TGTGCCAGCAGTGAGGAGGCTGGAAACACCATATATTTT.